The rows below give T cell receptor beta chains drawn from one sample of a study of OX40 agonist ivuxolimab in advanced cancers. Sequencing was performed with immunoSEQ multiplex PCR; in TCRdb, only in-frame clones are kept and a portion is missing. The sample holds approximately 100,000 clones; roughly 88% are singletons and the top ten take around 1.5%. Material: CD4+ or CD8+ T cells sorted from blood, obtained in a trial of the OX40 agonist ivuxolimab. Receptors were obtained from an adult with an advanced solid tumor such as melanoma, head and neck, liver or kidney cancer. The CDR3 runs from the conserved cysteine through the conserved F or W. Each record gives: V gene, clone size, D gene, J gene, CDR3 protein, CDR3 DNA. A D gene is named only where the DNA matches it firmly. Clone size is not always given. Where it is, it says once, few, many or a class for expanded clones.

V gene: TRBV7-3
clone size: .
D gene: .
J gene: TRBJ1-2
CDR3 protein: CASSSAPGVGGYTF
CDR3 DNA: TGTGCCAGCAGCTCCGCCCCGGGCGTGGGGGGCTACACCTTC

V gene: TRBV7-2
clone size: .
D gene: TRBD2
J gene: TRBJ2-2
CDR3 protein: CASSPRGSGISGELFF
CDR3 DNA: TGTGCCAGCAGCCCCCGAGGTAGCGGGATTTCCGGGGAGCTGTTTTTT

V gene: TRBV28
clone size: once
D gene: .
J gene: TRBJ1-1
CDR3 protein: CASSLFGPMGAFF
CDR3 DNA: TGTGCCAGCAGTTTATTTGGCCCCATGGGAGCTTTCTTT

V gene: TRBV7-3
clone size: .
D gene: .
J gene: TRBJ2-3
CDR3 protein: CASSWGRDTDTQYF
CDR3 DNA: TGTGCCAGCAGCTGGGGCCGGGACACAGATACGCAGTATTTT

V gene: TRBV5-1
clone size: .
D gene: TRBD2
J gene: TRBJ2-7
CDR3 protein: CASSLVPGRAGEQYF
CDR3 DNA: TGCGCCAGCAGCTTGGTTCCGGGGAGGGCGGGCGAGCAGTACTTC

V gene: TRBV6-6
clone size: .
D gene: .
J gene: TRBJ2-7
CDR3 protein: CASSPGDGLEQYF
CDR3 DNA: TGTGCCAGCAGCCCCGGAGACGGCCTGGAGCAGTACTTC

V gene: TRBV30
clone size: .
D gene: TRBD1
J gene: TRBJ1-4
CDR3 protein: CAWSADRAEKLFF
CDR3 DNA: TGTGCCTGGAGTGCCGACAGGGCTGAAAAACTGTTTTTT

V gene: TRBV11-2
clone size: .
D gene: TRBD2
J gene: TRBJ2-1
CDR3 protein: CASSALRLAGGGEQFF
CDR3 DNA: TGTGCCAGCAGCGCCCTCCGACTAGCGGGAGGGGGTGAGCAGTTCTTC

V gene: TRBV4-1
clone size: few
D gene: TRBD2
J gene: TRBJ2-1
CDR3 protein: CASSQGEASGRARFF
CDR3 DNA: TGCGCCAGCAGCCAAGGGGAGGCTAGCGGGAGGGCACGGTTCTTC

V gene: TRBV15
clone size: .
D gene: .
J gene: TRBJ2-5
CDR3 protein: CATSRDGGRETQYF
CDR3 DNA: TGTGCCACCAGCAGAGATGGAGGGCGGGAGACCCAGTACTTC

V gene: TRBV2
clone size: .
D gene: .
J gene: TRBJ2-5
CDR3 protein: CASSDSGLKTQYF
CDR3 DNA: TGTGCCAGCAGTGACTCGGGGTTGAAGACCCAGTACTTC

V gene: TRBV18
clone size: .
D gene: TRBD1
J gene: TRBJ2-4
CDR3 protein: CASSPSNDRATNIQYF
CDR3 DNA: TGTGCCAGCTCACCCTCCAACGACAGGGCGACAAACATTCAGTACTTC

V gene: TRBV28
clone size: .
D gene: .
J gene: TRBJ2-3
CDR3 protein: CASRGLRDFPLRIRGDTQYF
CDR3 DNA: TGTGCCAGCAGGGGCCTCCGGGACTTCCCCCTTCGGATAAGGGGAGATACGCAGTATTTT

V gene: TRBV19
clone size: .
D gene: TRBD1
J gene: TRBJ1-2
CDR3 protein: CASREPGQGASYGYTF
CDR3 DNA: TGTGCCAGTAGGGAGCCGGGACAGGGGGCAAGCTATGGCTACACCTTC

V gene: TRBV6-5
clone size: once
D gene: TRBD1
J gene: TRBJ2-1
CDR3 protein: CASGRQGPAQGEQFF
CDR3 DNA: TGTGCCAGCGGACGACAGGGACCGGCTCAGGGTGAGCAGTTCTTC

V gene: TRBV7-2
clone size: .
D gene: .
J gene: TRBJ2-7
CDR3 protein: CASSAGTYISYEQYF
CDR3 DNA: TGTGCCAGCAGCGCAGGAACCTACATCTCCTACGAGCAGTACTTC

V gene: TRBV5-1
clone size: .
D gene: TRBD2
J gene: TRBJ2-7
CDR3 protein: CASSLDSREAHEQYF
CDR3 DNA: TGCGCCAGCAGCTTGGACTCGCGGGAGGCCCACGAGCAGTACTTC

V gene: TRBV6-1
clone size: .
D gene: TRBD1
J gene: TRBJ1-2
CDR3 protein: CASNRGGNYGYTF
CDR3 DNA: TGTGCCAGCAACAGGGGCGGCAACTATGGCTACACCTTC

V gene: TRBV5-8
clone size: .
D gene: .
J gene: TRBJ2-7
CDR3 protein: CASSYTYEQYF
CDR3 DNA: TGTGCCAGCAGCTATACCTACGAGCAGTACTTC

V gene: TRBV7-7
clone size: .
D gene: TRBD2
J gene: TRBJ2-5
CDR3 protein: CASSVRETQETQYF
CDR3 DNA: TGTGCTAGCAGCGTGCGGGAGACACAAGAGACCCAGTACTTC

V gene: TRBV18
clone size: .
D gene: .
J gene: TRBJ2-2
CDR3 protein: CASSPRQGRANTGELFF
CDR3 DNA: TGTGCCAGCTCACCACGGCAGGGGAGGGCGAACACCGGGGAGCTGTTTTTT

V gene: TRBV15
clone size: .
D gene: .
J gene: TRBJ2-3
CDR3 protein: CATSREMREETDTQYF
CDR3 DNA: TGTGCCACCAGCAGAGAGATGCGGGAAGAGACAGATACGCAGTATTTT

V gene: TRBV9
clone size: .
D gene: TRBD2
J gene: TRBJ2-7
CDR3 protein: CASSVAGGGYEQYF
CDR3 DNA: TGTGCCAGCAGCGTAGCGGGAGGAGGATACGAGCAGTACTTC

V gene: TRBV27
clone size: medium-sized
D gene: TRBD1
J gene: TRBJ1-2
CDR3 protein: CASPDREAYYGYTF
CDR3 DNA: TGTGCCAGCCCGGACAGGGAGGCCTACTATGGCTACACCTTC

V gene: TRBV28
clone size: .
D gene: .
J gene: TRBJ2-1
CDR3 protein: CASTPLSRRGNEQFF
CDR3 DNA: TGTGCCAGCACTCCTCTGAGTAGGAGGGGAAATGAGCAGTTCTTC

V gene: TRBV7-2
clone size: .
D gene: .
J gene: TRBJ2-7
CDR3 protein: CASSPWTDSYEQYF
CDR3 DNA: TGTGCCAGCAGCCCCTGGACAGACTCCTACGAGCAGTACTTC